This T cell receptor (beta chain) was profiled in a study of shared clonotypes between healthy human individuals. Looking at the study overall: Each donor contributed plates that comprised three CD4 naive, three CD4 memory, two CD8 naive and one CD8 memory.

Assay used: immunoSEQ multiplex PCR; TCRdb lists only in-frame clones, some missing. The sample records under 2,000,000 clones, around 96% being singletons. CD45RO-negative, CCR7-positively selected cells formed the naive CD8 fraction, excluding terminally differentiated effector memory CD45RA+ cells. Worth noting for this clone: Its antigen is currently unknown.

Study results and caveats: Clonotypes shared by all four donors outscored non-shared clonotypes in generation probability. Researchers found naive subsets generally carried larger estimated richness than memory subsets.

The CDR3 has 17 residues. The ends lost 2 bases at V and 1 base at J; junction bases unmatched: 8. Germline CDR1 and CDR2: LGHNT and FRNRAP. This clonotype was obtained from a man aged 18 to 30 in good health. The chain combines TRBV12-5 with TRBJ1-1; the match to TRBD1 covers 9 bases. Sample: naive CD8+ T cells sorted from blood. The CDR3 spells CASGLILGQGTNTEAFF. CDR3 nucleotides: TGTGCTAGTGGTTTGATCCTCGGACAGGGGACGAACACTGAAGCTTTCTTT.